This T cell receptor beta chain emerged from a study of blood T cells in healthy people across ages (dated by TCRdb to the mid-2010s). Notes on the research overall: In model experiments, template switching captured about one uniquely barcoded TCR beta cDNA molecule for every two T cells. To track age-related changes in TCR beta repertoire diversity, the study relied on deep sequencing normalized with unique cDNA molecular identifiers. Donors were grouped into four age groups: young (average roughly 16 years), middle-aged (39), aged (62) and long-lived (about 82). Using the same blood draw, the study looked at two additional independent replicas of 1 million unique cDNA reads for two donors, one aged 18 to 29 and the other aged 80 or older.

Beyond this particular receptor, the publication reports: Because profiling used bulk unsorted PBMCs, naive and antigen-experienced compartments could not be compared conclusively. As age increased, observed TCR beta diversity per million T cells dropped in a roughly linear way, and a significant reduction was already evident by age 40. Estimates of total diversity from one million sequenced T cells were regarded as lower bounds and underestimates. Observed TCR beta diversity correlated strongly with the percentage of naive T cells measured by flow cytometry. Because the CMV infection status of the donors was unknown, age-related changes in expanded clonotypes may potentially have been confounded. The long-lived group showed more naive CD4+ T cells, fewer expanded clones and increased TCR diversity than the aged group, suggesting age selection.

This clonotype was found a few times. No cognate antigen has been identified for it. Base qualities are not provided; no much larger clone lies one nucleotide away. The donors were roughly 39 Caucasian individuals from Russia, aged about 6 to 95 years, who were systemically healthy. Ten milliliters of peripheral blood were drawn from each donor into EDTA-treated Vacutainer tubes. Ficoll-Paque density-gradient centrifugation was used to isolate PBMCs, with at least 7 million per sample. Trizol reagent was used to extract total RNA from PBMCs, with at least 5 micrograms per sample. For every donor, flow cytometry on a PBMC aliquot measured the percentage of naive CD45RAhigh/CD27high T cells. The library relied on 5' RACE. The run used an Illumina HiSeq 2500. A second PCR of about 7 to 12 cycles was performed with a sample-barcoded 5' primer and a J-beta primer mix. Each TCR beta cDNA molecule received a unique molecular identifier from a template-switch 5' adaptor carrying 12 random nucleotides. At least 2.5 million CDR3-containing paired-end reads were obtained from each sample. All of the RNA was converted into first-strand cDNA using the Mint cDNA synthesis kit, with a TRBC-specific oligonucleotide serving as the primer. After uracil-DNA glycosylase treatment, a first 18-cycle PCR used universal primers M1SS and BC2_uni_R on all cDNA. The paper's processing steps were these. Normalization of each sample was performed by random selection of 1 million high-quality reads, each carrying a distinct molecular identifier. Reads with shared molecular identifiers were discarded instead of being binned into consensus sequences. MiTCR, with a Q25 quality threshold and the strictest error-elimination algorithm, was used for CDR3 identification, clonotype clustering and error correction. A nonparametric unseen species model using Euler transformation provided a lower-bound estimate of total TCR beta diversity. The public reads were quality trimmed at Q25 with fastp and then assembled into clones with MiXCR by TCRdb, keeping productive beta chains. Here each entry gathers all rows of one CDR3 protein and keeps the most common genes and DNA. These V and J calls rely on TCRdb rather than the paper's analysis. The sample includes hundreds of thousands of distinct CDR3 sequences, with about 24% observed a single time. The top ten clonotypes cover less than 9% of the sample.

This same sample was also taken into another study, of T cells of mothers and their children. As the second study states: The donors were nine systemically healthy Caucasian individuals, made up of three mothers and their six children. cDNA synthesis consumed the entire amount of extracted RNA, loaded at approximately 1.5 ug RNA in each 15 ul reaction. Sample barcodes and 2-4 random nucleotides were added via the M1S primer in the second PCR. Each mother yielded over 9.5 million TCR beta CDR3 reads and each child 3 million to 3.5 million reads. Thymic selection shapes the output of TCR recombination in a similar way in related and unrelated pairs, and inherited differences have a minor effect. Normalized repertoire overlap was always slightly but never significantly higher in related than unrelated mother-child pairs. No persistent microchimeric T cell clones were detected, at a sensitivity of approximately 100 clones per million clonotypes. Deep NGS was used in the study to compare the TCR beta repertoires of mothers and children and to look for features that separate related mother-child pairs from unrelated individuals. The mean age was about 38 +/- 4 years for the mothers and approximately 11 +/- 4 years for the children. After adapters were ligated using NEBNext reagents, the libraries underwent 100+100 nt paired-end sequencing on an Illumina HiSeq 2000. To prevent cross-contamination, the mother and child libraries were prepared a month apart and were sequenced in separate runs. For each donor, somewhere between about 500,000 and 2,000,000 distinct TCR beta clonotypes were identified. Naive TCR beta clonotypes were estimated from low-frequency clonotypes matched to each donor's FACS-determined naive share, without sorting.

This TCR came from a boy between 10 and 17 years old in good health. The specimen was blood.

At the DNA level, the sequence is TGTGCCAGCAGTCACCCAGGGCGGGAATCGGAGACCCAGTACTTC. Its coded protein is CASSHPGRESETQYF. The chain is made from TRBV6-6 and TRBJ2-1; tentative D gene TRBD2, with 6 bases matching. The J call could be wrong; TRBJ2-5 is a better fit for the DNA end. The CDR3, from cysteine to phenylalanine, totals 15 residues. Here the CDR3 DNA is all that survives: 45 bases in frame from base 1. The germline V gene encodes CDR1 MNHNY and CDR2 SVGAGI (reference sequence).